Listed here is a single T cell receptor (beta chain). The antigen is undetermined. A much larger clone lies a single base off, so this may be a read error. A modified ARM-PCR protocol with three rounds of nested PCR amplified TCRbeta. TCRdb passed the multiplex PCR reads through MiXCR, listing each CDR3 protein once. There are fewer than 150,000 distinct CDR3 sequences in the sample; approximately 72% occur only once, and approximately 18% lies in the top ten. These data come from a study of tumor and adjacent non-tumor tissue in lung cancer. Across the whole study: There were 11 to 13 adenocarcinoma, 2 squamous cell carcinoma and 1 small cell lung cancer cases. Study-wide points: TCR diversity was significantly greater in tumor than normal lung tissue.

No cell sorting was done before RNA was extracted from the tissue. Newly diagnosed lung cancer patients had thoracic surgery in China, August–late 2014, without prior chemotherapy. The CDR3 consists of 13 residues. The germline V gene encodes CDR1 DFQATT and CDR2 SNEGSKA (reference sequence). Sequencing was done on a sample of lung tumor tissue. This sequence originates from a man aged 60 to 69 with small cell lung cancer. This chain joins TRBV20-1 and TRBJ1-4; D is possibly TRBD1 (5 bases). CDR3 amino acids: CGAEGTKREKLFF. The CDR3 nucleotides read TGCGGTGCAGAAGGGACTAAGAGGGAAAAACTGTTTTTT.